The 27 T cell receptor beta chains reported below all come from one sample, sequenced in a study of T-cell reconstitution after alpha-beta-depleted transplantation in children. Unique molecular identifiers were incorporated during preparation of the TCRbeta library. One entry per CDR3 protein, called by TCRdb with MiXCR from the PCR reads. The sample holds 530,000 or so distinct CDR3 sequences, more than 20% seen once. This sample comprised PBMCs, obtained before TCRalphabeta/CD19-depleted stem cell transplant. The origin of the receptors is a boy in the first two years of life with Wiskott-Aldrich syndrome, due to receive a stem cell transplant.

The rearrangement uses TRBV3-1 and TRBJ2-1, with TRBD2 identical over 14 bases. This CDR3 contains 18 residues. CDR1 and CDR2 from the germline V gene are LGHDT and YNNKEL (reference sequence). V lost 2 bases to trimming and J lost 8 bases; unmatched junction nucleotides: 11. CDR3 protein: CASSQMVGTSGSEYEQFF. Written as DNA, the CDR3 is TGTGCCAGCAGCCAAATGGTTGGGACTAGCGGGAGTGAGTATGAGCAGTTCTTC.

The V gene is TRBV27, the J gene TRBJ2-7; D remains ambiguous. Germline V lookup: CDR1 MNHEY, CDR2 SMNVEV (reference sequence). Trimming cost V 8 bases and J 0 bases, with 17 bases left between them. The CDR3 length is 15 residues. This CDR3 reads CASGRRRLNSYEQYF. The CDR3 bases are TGTGCCAGCGGTCGAAGACGCCTCAACTCCTACGAGCAGTACTTC.

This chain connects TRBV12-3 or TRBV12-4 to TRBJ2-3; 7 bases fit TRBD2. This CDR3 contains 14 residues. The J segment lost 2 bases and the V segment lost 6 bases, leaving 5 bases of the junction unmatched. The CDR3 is CASSRSGITDTQYF. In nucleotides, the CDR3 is TGTGCCAGCAGCCGGAGCGGGATCACAGATACGCAGTATTTT.

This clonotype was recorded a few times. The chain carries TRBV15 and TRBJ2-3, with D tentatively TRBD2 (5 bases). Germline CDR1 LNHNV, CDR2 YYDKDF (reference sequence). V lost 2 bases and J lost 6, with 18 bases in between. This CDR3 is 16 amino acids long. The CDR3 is CATSRLSPDWTDTQYF. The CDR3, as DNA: TGTGCCACCAGCAGACTATCCCCCGACTGGACTGATACGCAGTATTTT.

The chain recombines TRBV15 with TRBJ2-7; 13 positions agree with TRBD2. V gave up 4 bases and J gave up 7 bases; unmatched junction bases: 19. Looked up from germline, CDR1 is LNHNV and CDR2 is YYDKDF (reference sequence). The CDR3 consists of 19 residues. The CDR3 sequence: CATSITGLAGPTLRGEQYF. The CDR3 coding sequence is TGTGCCACCAGCATAACGGGACTAGCGGGGCCTACCCTCCGGGGAGAGCAGTACTTC.

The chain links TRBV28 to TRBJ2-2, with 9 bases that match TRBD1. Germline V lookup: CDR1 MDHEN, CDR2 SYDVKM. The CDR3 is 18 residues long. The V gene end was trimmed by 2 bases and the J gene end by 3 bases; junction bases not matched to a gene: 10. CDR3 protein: CASSLIVGGQGYTGELFF. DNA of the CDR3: TGTGCCAGCAGTTTAATCGTCGGGGGACAGGGTTACACCGGGGAGCTGTTTTTT.

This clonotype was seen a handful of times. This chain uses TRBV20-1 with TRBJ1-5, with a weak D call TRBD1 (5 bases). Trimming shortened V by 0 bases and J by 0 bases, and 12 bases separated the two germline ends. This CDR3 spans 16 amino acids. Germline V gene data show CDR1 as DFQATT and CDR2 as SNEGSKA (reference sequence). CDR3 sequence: CSARDVTDDSNQPQHF. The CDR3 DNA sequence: TGCAGTGCTAGAGATGTGACAGACGATAGCAATCAGCCCCAGCATTTT.

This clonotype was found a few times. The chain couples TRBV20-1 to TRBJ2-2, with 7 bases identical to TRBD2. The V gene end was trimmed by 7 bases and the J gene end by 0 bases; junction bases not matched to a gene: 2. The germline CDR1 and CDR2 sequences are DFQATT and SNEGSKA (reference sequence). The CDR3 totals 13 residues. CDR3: CSVAGANTGELFF. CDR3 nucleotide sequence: TGCAGTGTGGCGGGAGCGAACACCGGGGAGCTGTTTTTT.

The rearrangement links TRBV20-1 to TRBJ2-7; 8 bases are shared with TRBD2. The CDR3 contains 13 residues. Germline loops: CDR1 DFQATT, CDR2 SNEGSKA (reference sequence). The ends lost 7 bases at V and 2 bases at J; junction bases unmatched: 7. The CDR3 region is CSEGREGPYEQYF. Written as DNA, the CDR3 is TGCAGTGAAGGCCGGGAGGGCCCCTACGAGCAGTACTTC.

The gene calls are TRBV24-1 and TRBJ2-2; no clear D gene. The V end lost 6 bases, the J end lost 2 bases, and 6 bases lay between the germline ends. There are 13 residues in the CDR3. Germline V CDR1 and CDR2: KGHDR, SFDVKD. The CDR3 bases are TGTGCCACCAGTTCGGAAAACACCGGGGAGCTGTTTTTT. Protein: CATSSENTGELFF.

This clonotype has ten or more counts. This chain's CDR3 is CASSQYWGEFSYEQYF. In DNA, the CDR3 is TGCGCCAGCAGCCAATATTGGGGAGAGTTCTCCTACGAGCAGTACTTC. The chain uses TRBV4-1 and TRBJ2-7, with a tentative D call TRBD2 (5 bases). Trimming pared 2 bases from V and 0 bases from J, leaving 14 bases between. The CDR3 has 16 residues. Germline assignment: CDR1 MGHRA and CDR2 YSYEKL.

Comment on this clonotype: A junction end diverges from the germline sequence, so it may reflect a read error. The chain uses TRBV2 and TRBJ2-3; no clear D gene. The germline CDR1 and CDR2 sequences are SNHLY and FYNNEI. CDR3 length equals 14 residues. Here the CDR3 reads CASTAGYTTDTQYF. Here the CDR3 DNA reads TGTGCGAGCACGGCAGGCTATACCACAGATACGCAGTATTTT. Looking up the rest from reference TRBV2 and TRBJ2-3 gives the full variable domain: EPEVTQTPSHQVTQMGQEVILRCVPISNHLYFYWYRQILGQKVEFLVSFYNNEISEKSEIFDDQFSVERPDGSNFTLKIRSTKLEDSAMYFCASTAGYTTDTQYFGPGTRLTVL.

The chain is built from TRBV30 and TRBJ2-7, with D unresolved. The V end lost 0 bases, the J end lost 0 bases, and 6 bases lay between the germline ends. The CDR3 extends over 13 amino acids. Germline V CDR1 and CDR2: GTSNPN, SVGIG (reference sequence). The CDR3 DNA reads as TGTGCCTGGAGTGTGTCGGTCTCCTACGAGCAGTACTTC. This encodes CAWSVSVSYEQYF. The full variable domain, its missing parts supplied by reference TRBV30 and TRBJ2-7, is SQTIHQWPATLVQPVGSPLSLECTVEGTSNPNLYWYRQAAGRGLQLLFYSVGIGQISSEVPQNLSASRPQDRQFILSSKKLLLSDSGFYLCAWSVSVSYEQYFGPGTRLTVT.

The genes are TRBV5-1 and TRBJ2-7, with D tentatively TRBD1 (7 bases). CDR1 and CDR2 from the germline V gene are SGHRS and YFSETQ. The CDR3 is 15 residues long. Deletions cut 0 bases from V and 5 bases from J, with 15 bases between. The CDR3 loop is CASSLVRQGGDEQYF. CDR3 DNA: TGCGCCAGCAGCTTGGTACGGCAGGGGGGAGACGAGCAGTACTTC.

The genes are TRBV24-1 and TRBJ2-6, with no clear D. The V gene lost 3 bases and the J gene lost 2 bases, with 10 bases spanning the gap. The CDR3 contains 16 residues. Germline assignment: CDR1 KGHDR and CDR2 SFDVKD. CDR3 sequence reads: CATSDARWAGANVLTF. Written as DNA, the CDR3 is TGTGCCACCAGTGATGCGCGTTGGGCTGGGGCCAACGTCCTGACTTTC.

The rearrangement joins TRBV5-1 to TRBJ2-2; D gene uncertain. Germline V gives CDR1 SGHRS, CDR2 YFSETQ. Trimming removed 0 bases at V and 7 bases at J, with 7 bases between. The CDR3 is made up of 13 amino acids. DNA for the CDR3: TGCGCCAGCAGCTTGGAAATGGGCGGGGAGCTGTTTTTT. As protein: CASSLEMGGELFF.

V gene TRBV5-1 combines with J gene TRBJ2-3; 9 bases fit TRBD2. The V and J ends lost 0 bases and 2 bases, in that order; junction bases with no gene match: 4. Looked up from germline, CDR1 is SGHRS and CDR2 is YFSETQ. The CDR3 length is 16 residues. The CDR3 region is CASSLALAGTTDTQYF. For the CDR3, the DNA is TGCGCCAGCAGCTTGGCTCTAGCGGGAACCACAGATACGCAGTATTTT.

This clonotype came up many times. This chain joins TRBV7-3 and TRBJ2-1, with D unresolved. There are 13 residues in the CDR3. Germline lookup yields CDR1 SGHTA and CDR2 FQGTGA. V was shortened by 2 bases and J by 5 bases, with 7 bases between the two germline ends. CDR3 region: CASSLGPDNEQFF. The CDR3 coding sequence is TGTGCCAGCAGCTTAGGACCGGACAATGAGCAGTTCTTC.

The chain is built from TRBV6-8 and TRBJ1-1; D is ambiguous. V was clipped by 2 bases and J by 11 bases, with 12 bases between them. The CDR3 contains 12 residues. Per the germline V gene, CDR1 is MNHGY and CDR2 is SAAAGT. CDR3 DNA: TGTGCCAGCAGTTACAGGGATAGGACGGCTTTCTTT. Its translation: CASSYRDRTAFF.

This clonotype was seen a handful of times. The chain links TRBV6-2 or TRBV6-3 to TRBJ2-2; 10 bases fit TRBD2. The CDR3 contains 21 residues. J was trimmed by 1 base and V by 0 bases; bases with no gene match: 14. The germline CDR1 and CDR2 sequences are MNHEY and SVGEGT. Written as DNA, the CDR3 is TGTGCCAGCAGTTACTCCGACTCAAGGCTAGCGGGAGTCCTGAACACCGGGGAGCTGTTTTTT. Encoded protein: CASSYSDSRLAGVLNTGELFF.

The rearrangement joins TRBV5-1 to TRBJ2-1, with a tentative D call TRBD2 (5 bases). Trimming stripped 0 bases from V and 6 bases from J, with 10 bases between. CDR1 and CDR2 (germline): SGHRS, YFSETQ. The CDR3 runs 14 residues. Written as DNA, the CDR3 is TGCGCCAGCAGCTTGGTCCCGGGAACCAATGAGCAGTTCTTC. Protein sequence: CASSLVPGTNEQFF. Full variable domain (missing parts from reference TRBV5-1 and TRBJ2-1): KAGVTQTPRYLIKTRGQQVTLSCSPISGHRSVSWYQQTPGQGLQFLFEYFSETQRNKGNFPGRFSGRQFSNSRSEMNVSTLELGDSALYLCASSLVPGTNEQFFGPGTRLTVL.

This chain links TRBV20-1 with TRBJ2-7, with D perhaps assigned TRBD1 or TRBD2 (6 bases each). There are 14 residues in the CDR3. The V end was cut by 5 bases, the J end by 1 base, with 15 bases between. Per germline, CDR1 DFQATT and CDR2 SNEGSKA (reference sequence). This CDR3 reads CSAARGRGSYEQYF. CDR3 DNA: TGCAGTGCTGCCCGGGGGCGTGGGTCCTACGAGCAGTACTTC.

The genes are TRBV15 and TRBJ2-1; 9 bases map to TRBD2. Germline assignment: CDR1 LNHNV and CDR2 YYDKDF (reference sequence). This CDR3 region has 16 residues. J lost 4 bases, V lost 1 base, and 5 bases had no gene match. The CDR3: CATSRVTSGFYNEQFF. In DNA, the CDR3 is TGTGCCACCAGCAGAGTGACTAGCGGCTTTTACAATGAGCAGTTCTTC.

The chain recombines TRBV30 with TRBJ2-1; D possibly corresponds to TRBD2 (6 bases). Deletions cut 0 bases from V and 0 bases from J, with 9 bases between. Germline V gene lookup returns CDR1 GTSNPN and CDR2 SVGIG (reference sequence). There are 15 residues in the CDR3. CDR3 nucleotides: TGTGCCTGGAGTGTCTGGCGGGGCTCCTACAATGAGCAGTTCTTC. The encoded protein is CAWSVWRGSYNEQFF.

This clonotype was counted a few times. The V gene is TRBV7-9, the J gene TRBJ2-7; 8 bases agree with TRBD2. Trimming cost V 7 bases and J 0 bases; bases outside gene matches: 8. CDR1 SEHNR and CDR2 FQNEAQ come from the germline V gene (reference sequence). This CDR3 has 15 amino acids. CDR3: CASTATSGRSYEQYF. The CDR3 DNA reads TGTGCCAGCACCGCTACTAGCGGCCGCTCCTACGAGCAGTACTTC.

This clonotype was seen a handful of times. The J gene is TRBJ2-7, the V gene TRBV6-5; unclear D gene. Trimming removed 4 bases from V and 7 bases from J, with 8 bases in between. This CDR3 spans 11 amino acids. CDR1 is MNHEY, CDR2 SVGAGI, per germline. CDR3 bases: TGTGCCAGCAGTTCCTCTCGGGAGCAGTACTTC. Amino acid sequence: CASSSSREQYF.

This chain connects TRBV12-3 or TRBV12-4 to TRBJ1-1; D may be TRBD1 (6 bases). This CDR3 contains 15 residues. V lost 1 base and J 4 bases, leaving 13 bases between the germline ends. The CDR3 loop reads CASSLVGGRVTEAFF. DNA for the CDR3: TGTGCCAGCAGTTTAGTAGGGGGAAGGGTCACTGAAGCTTTCTTT.